The clone carrying this T cell receptor (beta chain) was counted only a few times. The sample comes from a study of T-cell reconstitution after alpha-beta-depleted transplantation in children. This CDR3 has 18 residues. The V gene lost 0 bases and the J gene lost 8 bases, with 25 bases spanning the gap. CDR1 LGHNA and CDR2 YNFKEQ come from the germline V gene. Preparing the TCRbeta library involved the use of unique molecular identifiers. MiXCR, run by TCRdb on the PCR reads, gives a single entry per CDR3 protein. Seen here are 600,000 to 800,000 distinct CDR3 sequences, roughly 13% observed once, and the top ten hold 0.79%.

The rearrangement uses TRBV4-2 and TRBJ1-1; D perhaps matches TRBD1 (6 bases). The specimen was PBMCs, collected before TCRalphabeta/CD19-depleted stem cell transplant. The receptor comes from a girl aged 2 to 9 with congenital amegakaryocytic thrombocytopenia, due to receive a stem cell transplant. For the CDR3, the DNA is TGTGCCAGCAGCCAAGAACTGAGACAGGACCTTCCCGGTTCGGAAGCTTTCTTT. It yields the protein CASSQELRQDLPGSEAFF.